Listed here is a single T cell receptor beta chain. V lost 2 bases, J lost 0 bases, and 6 bases stayed unmatched. The CDR3 consists of 18 residues. Germline CDR1 is SGHNT and CDR2 is YYREEE (reference sequence). This specimen comes from a study of blood T cell repertoires in COVID-19. Some clones are missing from TCRdb's copy, which holds only in-frame ones; the method was immunoSEQ multiplex PCR. Here the sample spans 25,000 to 30,000 clones, 89% being singletons. Sequenced input: peripheral blood. The chain combines TRBV5-4 with TRBJ2-1; TRBD2 matches 12 bases. The clonotype was recovered from a human donor in a cohort sampled during active COVID-19. The CDR3 bases are TGTGCCAGCAGCTTCGCTAGCGGGGGGGGGAGCTCCTACAATGAGCAGTTCTTC. As protein: CASSFASGGGSSYNEQFF.